Listed below are T cell receptor beta chains from one sample, sequenced in a study of graft-versus-host responses after intestinal transplantation. The method was immunoSEQ multiplex PCR; TCRdb's version includes in-frame clones alone and lacks a portion of them. Counted here are about 120,000 clones, approximately 93% occurring once; the ten biggest clones make up roughly 1.2%. The antigens of these receptors remain unknown. The sequenced sample was unstimulated CD8+ T cells sorted from spleen or lymph node cells, obtained before transplant. The receptors come from a human donor who was the organ donor for an intestinal transplant. The CDR3 runs from the conserved cysteine through the conserved F or W. Fields, in order: J gene, CDR3 length, clone size, D gene, V gene, CDR3 DNA, CDR3 protein. D genes are given only for firm matches. Clone size, where shown, is once, few, many, or a class for clones that have expanded.

TRBJ2-2,18,NA,TRBD2,TRBV11-2,TGTGCCAGCAGCTTAGCCCCAGGGCTAGCGGAGCACACCGGGGAGCTGTTTTTT,CASSLAPGLAEHTGELFF
TRBJ2-1,15,once,NA,TRBV6-5,TGTGCCAGCAGTTTGGACGAGGGCTCCTACAATGAGCAGTTCTTC,CASSLDEGSYNEQFF
TRBJ2-2,14,NA,TRBD2,TRBV7-2,TGTGCCAGCAGCTTAGGGACTAGCACCGGGGAGCTGTTTTTT,CASSLGTSTGELFF
TRBJ1-1,16,NA,NA,TRBV9,TGTGCCAGCAGCGCGAGGGACGGCGCTGGGAGCACTGAAGCTTTCTTT,CASSARDGAGSTEAFF
TRBJ2-1,12,NA,TRBD1,TRBV7-2,TGTGCCAGCAGCTTCCCAGGGGGTGAGCAGTTCTTC,CASSFPGGEQFF
TRBJ2-3,15,NA,NA,TRBV5-6,TGTGCCAGCAGCTTGTCCCCTAGCAGAGGCGATACGCAGTATTTT,CASSLSPSRGDTQYF
TRBJ1-2,11,once,NA,TRBV5-6,TGTGCCAGCAGCGAGGGGCTTAGCTACACCTTC,CASSEGLSYTF
TRBJ1-1,14,NA,NA,TRBV27,TGTGCCAGCAGACACCGGGGGGAGAACACTGAAGCTTTCTTT,CASRHRGENTEAFF
TRBJ2-3,13,once,NA,TRBV9,TGTGCCAGCAGCGCCTACCAGGGGGATACGCAGTATTTT,CASSAYQGDTQYF
TRBJ2-7,15,NA,NA,TRBV5-4,TGTGCCAGCAGTCCGGACTCTGACGTTACCTACGAGCAGTACTTC,CASSPDSDVTYEQYF
TRBJ2-4,16,NA,NA,TRBV23-1,TGCGCCAGCAGTCGCCGGACTTGGAGCTTTGAGAACATTCAGTACTTC,CASSRRTWSFENIQYF
TRBJ2-2,12,NA,NA,TRBV30,TGTGCCTGGACTCCAGGGGCCGGGGAGCTGTTTTTT,CAWTPGAGELFF
TRBJ2-5,15,NA,TRBD2,TRBV4-3,TGCGCCAGCAGCCAAGATGGGGGGGAGCAAGAGACCCAGTACTTC,CASSQDGGEQETQYF
TRBJ2-5,12,NA,TRBD2,TRBV5-1,TGCGCCAGCAGCATTAGCGGGATGGCCCAGTACTTC,CASSISGMAQYF
TRBJ1-1,15,NA,TRBD1,TRBV5-1,TGCGCCAGCAGCGAAGAGACAGGGGCGGGCACTGAAGCTTTCTTT,CASSEETGAGTEAFF
TRBJ1-1,18,NA,TRBD1,TRBV28,TGTGCCAGCAGTTTATCCCTTCGGGGCAGGGGGCGAAAAGCTGAAGCTTTCTTT,CASSLSLRGRGRKAEAFF
TRBJ1-4,12,NA,NA,TRBV30,TGTGCCTGGAGTGAGGTCCCGGAAAAACTGTTTTTT,CAWSEVPEKLFF
TRBJ2-7,15,NA,TRBD1,TRBV7-9,TGTGCCAGCAGCTTAGGACGGACAGGGCCGGACGAGCAGTACTTC,CASSLGRTGPDEQYF
TRBJ2-3,15,NA,NA,TRBV7-8,TGTGCCAGCAGCTCAAAAGGACCCAGGGGCGATACGCAGTATTTT,CASSSKGPRGDTQYF
TRBJ2-7,14,once,NA,TRBV7-9,TGTGCCAGCAGCCCGCCCATAGAAAGGAACGAGCAGTACTTC,CASSPPIERNEQYF
TRBJ2-7,12,once,NA,TRBV5-8,TGTGCCAGCAGCTTTACAGGGTTAGAGCAGTACTTC,CASSFTGLEQYF
TRBJ1-3,15,NA,NA,TRBV29-1,TGCAGCGTTGAAGATCACAGTGCCTCTGGAAACACCATATATTTT,CSVEDHSASGNTIYF
TRBJ2-3,17,NA,TRBD2,TRBV27,TGTGCCAGCAGTTTCCCGACGGTAGCGGGAGGTCCAGATACGCAGTATTTT,CASSFPTVAGGPDTQYF
TRBJ2-7,19,NA,TRBD1,TRBV28,TGTGTCAGCAGTTTCATATACGCCCTAGGAAGACAGGGTTTGGACGAGCAGTACTTC,CVSSFIYALGRQGLDEQYF
TRBJ2-3,15,NA,NA,TRBV6-5,TGTGCCAGCAGCCAGGGGGGACCTAGCACAGATACGCAGTATTTT,CASSQGGPSTDTQYF
TRBJ2-5,15,once,TRBD1,TRBV9,TGTGCCAGCAGCCTCCGGGACAGGGAAGGGGAGACCCAGTACTTC,CASSLRDREGETQYF
TRBJ2-7,15,NA,TRBD2,TRBV30,TGTGCCTGGAGTGTAGCGGCGGGAGCTCTCGACGAGCAGTACTTC,CAWSVAAGALDEQYF
TRBJ2-7,13,NA,NA,TRBV28,TGTGCCAGCAGTTTTGTCGATACCTACGAGCAGTACTTC,CASSFVDTYEQYF
TRBJ2-1,12,NA,NA,TRBV27,TGTGCCAGCAGTTCACGTAGAGATGAGCAGTTCTTC,CASSSRRDEQFF
TRBJ2-5,14,NA,NA,TRBV28,TGTGCCAGCAGTTTATTGGGGACCTCGGAGACCCAGTACTTC,CASSLLGTSETQYF
TRBJ2-2,15,few,TRBD1,TRBV4-1,TGCGCCAGCAGTCGACAGGGGGGCGCGGCTGGGGAGCTGTTTTTT,CASSRQGGAAGELFF
TRBJ2-1,16,NA,NA,TRBV9,TGTGCCAGCAGCGTATCAACGGACCCGTCCTACAATGAGCAGTTCTTC,CASSVSTDPSYNEQFF
TRBJ2-1,13,NA,TRBD2,TRBV7-2,TGTGCCAGCAGCACTAGCGGCTACAATGAGCAGTTCTTC,CASSTSGYNEQFF
TRBJ2-1,12,NA,NA,TRBV5-4,TGTGCCAGCAGCTTGGGCAGAGGTGAGCAGTTCTTC,CASSLGRGEQFF
TRBJ2-7,16,NA,NA,TRBV2,TGTGCCAGCGGAGACGGTCACAGGGGACTTATCTACGAGCAGTACTTC,CASGDGHRGLIYEQYF
TRBJ2-7,11,NA,NA,TRBV20-1,TGCAGTGCTAGAGTTAGCGGAGCGCAGTACTTC,CSARVSGAQYF
TRBJ2-7,14,NA,NA,TRBV4-1,TGCGCCAGCAGCCAAGTCGCAGGGGACTACGAGCAGTACTTC,CASSQVAGDYEQYF
TRBJ2-7,14,NA,NA,TRBV5-1,TGCGCCAGCCGACGACCCGGGACTTTGGACGAGCAGTACTTC,CASRRPGTLDEQYF
TRBJ1-2,16,NA,TRBD1,TRBV5-1,TGCGCCAGCAGCTTGACCGTGACAGGGTCTAACTATGGCTACACCTTC,CASSLTVTGSNYGYTF
TRBJ2-3,13,NA,NA,TRBV7-9,TGTGCCAGCAGCTTGGGGAGCACAGATACGCAGTATTTT,CASSLGSTDTQYF